A single T cell receptor beta chain is shown here with its context. These data originate in a study of blood T cell repertoires in COVID-19. Background on the study: Sample material is recorded as cDNA or gDNA derived from T cells, B-cell-depleted T cells, or PBMCs.

The CDR3 runs 15 residues. The germline V gene encodes CDR1 MNHNS and CDR2 SASEGT. V lost 2 bases to trimming and J lost 4 bases; unmatched junction nucleotides: 5. Per the original methods: Estimation of nucleated cell counts relied on the amplification of reference gene primers. Data came from immunoSEQ multiplex PCR; TCRdb stores just in-frame clones and leaves some out. V and J calls and clone size come straight from that table; D and trimming were deduced from the DNA. The top ten clones hold less than 20% of a sample with approximately 99,000 clones, 87% of them seen once. The receptor was derived from a human donor in a cohort sampled during active COVID-19. Sequenced sample: peripheral blood. This chain links TRBV6-1 with TRBJ2-3, with 8 bases fitting TRBD2. CDR3 sequence: CASSEWSGSADTQYF. For the CDR3, the DNA is TGTGCCAGCAGTGAATGGAGCGGGAGTGCAGATACGCAGTATTTT.